A single sample is the source of the 15 T cell receptor beta chains below, sequenced in a study of blood T cell repertoires in COVID-19. Produced via immunoSEQ multiplex PCR; TCRdb's table is partial and in-frame only. The sample lists approximately 210,000 clones, 89% occurring once. The sample comprised peripheral blood. These receptors all come from a woman aged 40 to 50 with acute or convalescent COVID-19.

This rearrangement joins TRBV19 to TRBJ1-1; 8 positions match TRBD1. The junction had 6 bases not matched to a gene; V was cut back by 10 bases and J by 5 bases. The germline V gene has CDR1 LNHDA and CDR2 SQIVND (reference sequence). This CDR3 region has 12 residues. CDR3 loop: CATRQGRTEAFF. CDR3 nucleotide sequence: TGTGCCACCAGACAGGGGAGGACTGAAGCTTTCTTT.

DNA of the CDR3: TGTGCCAGCAGCTTATCACAGGGAAACACCATATATTTT. As protein: CASSLSQGNTIYF. V usage is TRBV11-2 and J usage is TRBJ1-3; D is uncertain. Germline V CDR1 and CDR2: SGHAT, FQNNGV. CDR3 length equals 13 residues. V gave up 2 bases and J gave up 4 bases, with 6 bases separating them. Full variable domain (rest looked up from reference TRBV11-2 and TRBJ1-3): EAGVAQSPRYKIIEKRQSVAFWCNPISGHATLYWYQQILGQGPKLLIQFQNNGVVDDSQLPKDRFSAERLKGVDSTLKIQPAKLEDSAVYLCASSLSQGNTIYFGEGSWLTVV.

This chain joins TRBV5-1 and TRBJ1-5; no definite D call. Looked up from germline, CDR1 is SGHRS and CDR2 is YFSETQ. The V end was cut by 5 bases, the J end by 2 bases, with 11 bases between. The CDR3 spans 14 residues. DNA for the CDR3: TGCGCCAGCAGTCCGGGTGTCGGCAATCAGCCCCAGCATTTT. This encodes CASSPGVGNQPQHF.

V usage is TRBV6-1 and J usage is TRBJ1-3; 8 bases are a match to TRBD1. V shed 2 bases, J shed 3 bases, and the junction held 6 bases outside the gene matches. The CDR3 runs to 16 residues. Germline V lookup: CDR1 MNHNS, CDR2 SASEGT. The CDR3 coding sequence is TGTGCCAGCAGTGAAACGGCAGGGGGCATTGGAAACACCATATATTTT. The encoded protein is CASSETAGGIGNTIYF.

This sequence joins TRBV11-3 and TRBJ1-4; 10 bases are shared with TRBD1. Germline CDR1 is SGHNT and CDR2 is YENEEA. There are 14 residues in the CDR3. The ends lost 8 bases at V and 7 bases at J; junction bases unmatched: 7. The CDR3 DNA reads as TGTGCCAGCCGCATGGACAGGGGGGGTGAAAAACTGTTTTTT. Amino acid sequence: CASRMDRGGEKLFF.

The chain couples TRBV18 to TRBJ2-7, with D perhaps matching TRBD1 (6 bases). Trimming removed 2 bases at V and 6 bases at J, with 11 bases between. The germline gives CDR1 KGHSH, CDR2 LQKENI. The CDR3 consists of 13 residues. The CDR3 DNA sequence: TGTGCCAGCTCACCAAACAGGGTTTCCGAGCAGTACGTC. This encodes CASSPNRVSEQYV.

The genes are TRBV9 and TRBJ1-6, with D maybe TRBD1 (6 bases). The germline V and J ends were trimmed by 2 bases and 0 bases, with 9 bases remaining between them. This CDR3 contains 16 residues. Germline V gene data show CDR1 as SGDLS and CDR2 as YYNGEE. CDR3 region: CASSVDRSSYNSPLHF. For the CDR3, the DNA is TGTGCCAGCAGCGTTGACAGGAGCTCCTATAATTCACCCCTCCACTTT. The full variable domain, completed using reference TRBV9 and TRBJ1-6, is DSGVTQTPKHLITATGQRVTLRCSPRSGDLSVYWYQQSLDQGLQFLIQYYNGEERAKGNILERFSAQQFPDLHSELNLSSLELGDSALYFCASSVDRSSYNSPLHFGNGTRLTVT.

This clone showed up just once. V is TRBV7-2 and J is TRBJ2-1; 12 positions match TRBD2. The CDR3 has 15 amino acids. Losses at the gene ends were 5 bases for V and 7 bases for J; bases not matched to a gene: 6. Germline V gene sequence: CDR1 SGHTA, CDR2 FQGNSA. The CDR3 region is CASSPSGGAGNEQFF. The CDR3 nucleotides are TGTGCCAGCAGCCCTAGCGGGGGGGCCGGGAATGAGCAGTTCTTC.

CDR3 in amino acids: CASSLWASTRVTGELFF. The CDR3 DNA is TGTGCCAGCAGCTTGTGGGCGTCTACCAGGGTCACCGGGGAGCTGTTTTTT. The rearrangement links TRBV5-5 to TRBJ2-2, with D possibly being TRBD1 (5 bases). Germline assignment: CDR1 SGHKS and CDR2 YYEKEE (reference sequence). V shed 1 base and J shed 4 bases, with 17 bases lying between them. The CDR3 totals 17 residues. Full variable domain (outside the CDR3, taken from reference TRBV5-5 and TRBJ2-2): DAGVTQSPTHLIKTRGQQVTLRCSPISGHKSVSWYQQVLGQGPQFIFQYYEKEERGRGNFPDRFSARQFPNYSSELNVNALLLGDSALYLCASSLWASTRVTGELFFGEGSRLTVL.

This chain joins TRBV18 and TRBJ1-4; possibly TRBD1 for D (6 bases). The CDR3 length is 15 residues. V dropped 3 bases and J dropped 6 bases, with 14 bases sitting between them. The germline V gene encodes CDR1 KGHSH and CDR2 LQKENI. CDR3 protein: CASSPYTGFDEKLFF. The DNA of the CDR3 is TGTGCCAGCTCACCTTATACAGGGTTTGATGAAAAACTGTTTTTT.

This chain links TRBV19 with TRBJ2-3; 9 bases match TRBD2. This CDR3 contains 14 residues. Germline assignment: CDR1 LNHDA and CDR2 SQIVND (reference sequence). With V trimmed by 8 bases and J by 4 bases, 7 bases remained unmatched. CDR3 protein: CASHKAGGPDTQYF. CDR3 sequence (DNA): TGTGCCAGTCACAAAGCGGGGGGCCCAGATACGCAGTATTTT.

The rearrangement uses TRBV3-1 (or the pseudogene TRBV3-2) and TRBJ1-4; D might be TRBD1 (6 bases). CDR3 size: 17 residues. CDR1 is LGHDT and CDR2 is YNNKEL in the germline V gene (reference sequence). Trimming removed 2 bases from V and 8 bases from J, with 21 bases in between. For the CDR3, the DNA is TGTGCCAGCAGCCAACCCTACAGGGTGGGGGAGAAAGAAAAACTGTTTTTT. Its protein product is CASSQPYRVGEKEKLFF.

V and J are TRBV5-1 and TRBJ2-3; perhaps TRBD1 as D (5 bases). Germline-derived CDR1 and CDR2 are SGHRS and YFSETQ. V lost 2 bases to trimming and J lost 2 bases, with 9 bases between them. The length of the CDR3 is 14 residues. This CDR3 is CASSFPGPTDTQYF. CDR3 sequence (DNA): TGCGCCAGCAGCTTTCCAGGGCCCACAGATACGCAGTATTTT.

V and J are TRBV5-1 and TRBJ1-4; 8 nucleotides line up with TRBD1. The CDR3 extends over 14 amino acids. V lost 2 bases, J lost 8 bases, and 5 bases stayed unmatched. The V gene's germline CDR1 is SGHRS and CDR2 YFSETQ. For the CDR3, the DNA is TGCGCCAGCAGCTTCGGGACAGGAGGGGAAAAACTGTTTTTT. As protein: CASSFGTGGEKLFF.

This chain links TRBV7-2 with TRBJ1-3; no firm D call. Germline assignment: CDR1 SGHTA and CDR2 FQGNSA. This CDR3 comprises 12 residues. Trimming removed 5 bases at V and 9 bases at J, with 11 bases between. CDR3 protein: CASSPPRGTIYF. The CDR3 DNA reads as TGTGCCAGCAGCCCACCCCGGGGCACCATATATTTT.